Listed here is a single T cell receptor (beta chain). Its matching antigen is unknown. TCRB transcripts that were expressed got sequenced, as all of the isolated RNA had been reverse transcribed. Generated by immunoSEQ multiplex PCR, the TCRdb table keeps only in-frame clones and is missing some. The profile covers 160,000 or so clones, with around 63% appearing a single time and about 0.081% taken by the ten largest. The data belong to a study of beta chain features in type 1 diabetes. V gave up 10 bases and J gave up 5 bases, with 5 bases separating them. The CDR3 is 9 amino acids. Germline CDR1 reads LNHDA; CDR2 reads SQIVND (reference sequence). Whole-study results and caveats: TCRB CDR3s were moderately but significantly shorter in Type 1 diabetes patients in all four CD4+ subsets.

Sequencing used naive CD4+ T cells from blood. The gene calls are TRBV19 and TRBJ1-2; D gene unclear. The TCR comes from a man aged 30 to 45 with type 1 diabetes. In DNA, the CDR3 is TGTGCCACCGGTTATGGCTACACCTTC. This sequence encodes CATGYGYTF.